The subject of this entry is one T cell receptor (beta chain). No antigen is known for it. The sample comes from a study of OX40 agonist ivuxolimab in advanced cancers. Study results and caveats: Blood T cells, both CD4+ and CD8+, expanded clonally by week 6 at 0.1 to 3.0 mg/kg. The mean number of expanded clones was higher in CD8+ T cells than in CD4+. Among the lowest levels of clonal expansion were found in partial responders at 0.1-3.0 mg/kg.

Data came from immunoSEQ multiplex PCR; TCRdb stores just in-frame clones and leaves some out. The sample includes fewer than 20,000 clones, around 81% seen only once; the top ten take about 12%. This CDR3 has 14 amino acids. Germline lookup yields CDR1 MGHDK and CDR2 SYGVNS. The V end lost 5 bases, the J end lost 0 bases, and 11 bases lay between the germline ends. Autoimmune disease history or systemic immunosuppression led to patient exclusion. The chain links TRBV25-1 to TRBJ2-7, with D unresolved. This TCR was sampled from an adult with an advanced solid tumor such as melanoma, head and neck, liver or kidney cancer. Sequenced material: CD4+ or CD8+ T cells sorted from blood, taken in a trial of the OX40 agonist ivuxolimab. The CDR3 spells CASSRAASSYEQYF. CDR3 in DNA: TGTGCCAGCAGTAGGGCGGCGAGCTCCTACGAGCAGTACTTC.